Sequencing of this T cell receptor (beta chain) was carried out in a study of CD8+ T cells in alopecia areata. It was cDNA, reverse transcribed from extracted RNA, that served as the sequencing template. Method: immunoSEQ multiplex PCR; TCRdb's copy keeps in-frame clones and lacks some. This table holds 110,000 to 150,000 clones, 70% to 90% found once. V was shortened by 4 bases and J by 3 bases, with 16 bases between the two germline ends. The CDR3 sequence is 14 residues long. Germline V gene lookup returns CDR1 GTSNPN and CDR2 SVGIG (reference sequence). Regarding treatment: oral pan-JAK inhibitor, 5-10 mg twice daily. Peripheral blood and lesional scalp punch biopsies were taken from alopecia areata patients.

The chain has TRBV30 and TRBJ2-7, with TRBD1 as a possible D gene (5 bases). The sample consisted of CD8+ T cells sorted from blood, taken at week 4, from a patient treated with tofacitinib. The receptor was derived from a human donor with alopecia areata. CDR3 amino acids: CAWNLGQGVYEQYF. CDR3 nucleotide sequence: TGTGCCTGGAACCTCGGGCAGGGTGTCTACGAGCAGTACTTC.